Each of the 27 T cell receptor beta chains below was sequenced from the same sample in a study of a mutant IDH1 vaccine in newly diagnosed glioma. These receptors are not linked to any known antigen. Here immunoSEQ multiplex PCR was the method, and the copy in TCRdb shows in-frame clones only, minus some. The data show about 65,000 clones, roughly 76% seen once. Time point here: week 35, safety follow-up. Alongside topical imiquimod, each dose of vaccine comprised 300 ug of mutant IDH1 20-mer peptide. The specimen comprised PBMCs, sampled from a glioma patient whose treatment included an IDH1 peptide vaccine. These TCRs come from a man between 35 and 55 years old with glioma.

The CDR3 sequence: CASSLEGTGSYEQYF. The CDR3 DNA follows: TGTGCCAGCAGCTTGGAGGGGACAGGGTCCTACGAGCAGTACTTC. The chain employs TRBV5-5 and TRBJ2-7; 9 bases are a match to TRBD1. The germline V gene encodes CDR1 SGHKS and CDR2 YYEKEE (reference sequence). The junction had 2 bases not matched to a gene; V was cut back by 0 bases and J by 1 base. This CDR3 is built from 15 residues.

This clone was found a few times. Here the CDR3 reads CASSINTRETEAFF. The CDR3 nucleotides are TGTGCCAGTAGTATAAACACAAGGGAGACTGAAGCTTTCTTT. The V gene is TRBV19, the J gene TRBJ1-1; D is uncertain. The V end lost 2 bases, the J end lost 5 bases, and 12 bases lay between the germline ends. CDR3 length: 14 amino acids. The germline V gene encodes CDR1 LNHDA and CDR2 SQIVND (reference sequence).

This chain links TRBV5-1 with TRBJ2-5; the D is unclear. The CDR3 totals 13 residues. Germline CDR1 is SGHRS and CDR2 is YFSETQ. Trimming removed 4 bases from V and 3 bases from J, with 10 bases in between. CDR3 in amino acids: CASSPVGKETQYF. The CDR3 region has the DNA TGCGCCAGCAGCCCCGTTGGGAAAGAGACCCAGTACTTC. Full variable domain (outside the CDR3, taken from reference TRBV5-1 and TRBJ2-5): KAGVTQTPRYLIKTRGQQVTLSCSPISGHRSVSWYQQTPGQGLQFLFEYFSETQRNKGNFPGRFSGRQFSNSRSEMNVSTLELGDSALYLCASSPVGKETQYFGPGTRLLVL.

J is TRBJ2-7 and V is TRBV7-9; 8 bases match TRBD1. From germline, CDR1 is SEHNR and CDR2 FQNEAQ (reference sequence). Trimming at V came to 1 base and at J to 2 bases, leaving 4 bases not matched to a gene. The CDR3 consists of 15 residues. CDR3 sequence (DNA): TGTGCCAGCAGCTTAGACCGGACAGGGCCCTACGAGCAGTACTTC. This gives the protein CASSLDRTGPYEQYF.

The gene calls are TRBV7-2 and TRBJ2-3; no definite D call. The CDR3 runs 14 residues. Trimming removed 4 bases from V and 0 bases from J, with 8 bases in between. CDR1 is SGHTA, CDR2 FQGNSA, per germline. The CDR3 here is CASSSPASTDTQYF. CDR3 nucleotide sequence: TGTGCCAGCAGCTCCCCGGCCAGCACAGATACGCAGTATTTT.

The chain joins TRBV29-1 to TRBJ2-7; 10 nucleotides match TRBD1. Germline CDR1 is SQVTM and CDR2 is ANQGSEA. The CDR3 runs to 13 residues. Trimming took 3 bases from V and 5 from J; bases not matched to a gene: 4. CDR3 bases: TGCAGCGTTGAGGGGACAGGGGTCCACGAGCAGTACTTC. Protein product: CSVEGTGVHEQYF.

The chain employs TRBV4-3 and TRBJ2-3, with 9 bases aligning to TRBD2. The length of the CDR3 is 17 residues. V trimming: 2 bases; J trimming: 1 base; junction bases outside the gene matches: 7. Germline CDR1 and CDR2: LGHNA and YSLEER. CDR3 region: CASSQSLAGLGTDTQYF. The CDR3 coding sequence is TGCGCCAGCAGCCAATCACTAGCGGGTCTGGGCACAGATACGCAGTATTTT.

This clone was picked up a small number of times. The gene calls are TRBV10-3 and TRBJ2-3, with a possible D match to TRBD1 (5 bases). In germline, CDR1 is ENHRY, CDR2 SYGVKD. V shed 0 bases and J shed 2 bases, with 9 bases lying between them. The CDR3 length is 15 residues. CDR3 in DNA: TGTGCCATCAGTGAGTCGAGACAGACCACAGATACGCAGTATTTT. Its protein product is CAISESRQTTDTQYF.

The chain couples TRBV7-9 to TRBJ2-4, with 7 bases aligning to TRBD1. The J segment lost 9 bases and the V segment lost 3 bases, leaving 8 bases of the junction unmatched. CDR1 and CDR2 from the germline V gene are SEHNR and FQNEAQ (reference sequence). CDR3 size: 14 residues. CDR3 nucleotide sequence: TGTGCCAGCAGCTTGGGGCAGGGGGTGGGCATTCAGTACTTC. This encodes CASSLGQGVGIQYF.

The chain joins TRBV10-3 to TRBJ2-2, with 9 bases fitting TRBD2. V dropped 7 bases and J dropped 4; count of bases not matched to a gene: 4. CDR1 ENHRY and CDR2 SYGVKD come from the germline V gene. The CDR3 is 14 residues long. CDR3: CAIKREAPTGELFF. The CDR3 DNA follows: TGTGCCATCAAGCGGGAGGCCCCCACCGGGGAGCTGTTTTTT.

The chain recombines TRBV5-8 with TRBJ2-3; tentatively, D is TRBD2 (6 bases). Trimming removed 2 bases from V and 11 bases from J, with 9 bases in between. The CDR3 loop spans 11 amino acids. Germline V gene lookup returns CDR1 SGHTS and CDR2 YDEGEE. As DNA, the CDR3 is TGTGCCAGCAGCTTTTCGGGGGTGCAGTATTTT. This translates into CASSFSGVQYF.

V usage is TRBV7-2 and J usage is TRBJ1-1, with a possible D match to TRBD1 (5 bases). The CDR3 spans 13 residues. With 6 bases removed from V and 6 bases from J, the gap between germline ends came to 14 bases. CDR1 and CDR2 (germline): SGHTA, FQGNSA. The CDR3 DNA is TGTGCCAGCAGACGGAATAGGGACGCTGAAGCTTTCTTT. Its translation is CASRRNRDAEAFF. Looking up the rest from reference TRBV7-2 and TRBJ1-1 gives the full variable domain: GAGVSQSPSNKVTEKGKDVELRCDPISGHTALYWYRQSLGQGLEFLIYFQGNSAPDKSGLPSDRFSAERTGGSVSTLTIQRTQQEDSAVYLCASRRNRDAEAFFGQGTRLTVV.

The chain has TRBV5-1 and TRBJ2-7, with D perhaps being TRBD1 or TRBD2 (5 bases each). Germline V gene data show CDR1 as SGHRS and CDR2 as YFSETQ. V lost 5 bases and J lost 5, with 17 bases in between. The length of the CDR3 is 14 residues. DNA for the CDR3: TGCGCCAGCAGGCCGGAGCGGCAGGGTAACGAGCAGTACTTC. As protein: CASRPERQGNEQYF.

V is TRBV5-6 and J is TRBJ2-5; D may be TRBD1 or TRBD2 (6 bases each). Deletions cut 4 bases from V and 5 bases from J, with 9 bases between. CDR3 length equals 12 residues. Germline-derived CDR1 and CDR2 are SGHDT and YYEEEE. The CDR3 spells CASSQGRETQYF. The DNA of the CDR3 is TGTGCCAGCAGCCAGGGGAGGGAGACCCAGTACTTC.

This clone came up a few times. This sequence joins TRBV5-6 and TRBJ1-1; TRBD1 matches 10 bases. This CDR3 is built from 15 residues. Germline values: CDR1 SGHDT, CDR2 YYEEEE. After removal of 4 bases from V and 1 base from J, the junction contained 4 bases not matched to a gene. The CDR3: CASSAGQGENTEAFF. The CDR3 bases are TGTGCCAGCAGCGCAGGACAGGGGGAGAACACTGAAGCTTTCTTT.

J is TRBJ1-1 and V is TRBV19; no firm D call. The CDR3 sequence is 14 residues long. Trimming pared 5 bases from V and 2 bases from J, leaving 12 bases between. Germline values: CDR1 LNHDA, CDR2 SQIVND (reference sequence). In DNA, the CDR3 is TGTGCCAGTAGTCCCTGGCCTGGAAACACTGAAGCTTTCTTT. It encodes CASSPWPGNTEAFF. Variable domain in full (rest from reference TRBV19 and TRBJ1-1): DGGITQSPKYLFRKEGQNVTLSCEQNLNHDAMYWYRQDPGQGLRLIYYSQIVNDFQKGDIAEGYSVSREKKESFPLTVTSAQKNPTAFYLCASSPWPGNTEAFFGQGTRLTVV.

V usage is TRBV6-6 and J usage is TRBJ1-5, with 10 bases lining up with TRBD1. The CDR3 has 15 residues. CDR1 is MNHNY, CDR2 SVGAGI, per germline (reference sequence). Trimming took 6 bases from V and 7 from J; bases not matched to a gene: 9. The chain's CDR3 is CASRDGTGDRQPQHF. The CDR3 bases are TGTGCCAGCAGAGACGGGACAGGGGACCGGCAGCCCCAGCATTTT.

V gene TRBV9 combines with J gene TRBJ2-3; D may be TRBD2 (5 bases). Trimming pared 0 bases from V and 6 bases from J, leaving 11 bases between. The CDR3 is made up of 14 amino acids. CDR1 is SGDLS and CDR2 is YYNGEE in the germline V gene. The CDR3 reads CASSVDLEGDTQYF. The DNA for the CDR3 is TGTGCCAGCAGCGTAGATCTAGAGGGCGATACGCAGTATTTT. The full variable domain, in which reference TRBV9 and TRBJ2-3 provide the parts outside the CDR3, is DSGVTQTPKHLITATGQRVTLRCSPRSGDLSVYWYQQSLDQGLQFLIQYYNGEERAKGNILERFSAQQFPDLHSELNLSSLELGDSALYFCASSVDLEGDTQYFGPGTRLTVL.

J is TRBJ2-7 and V is TRBV29-1; 9 bases line up with TRBD1. The CDR3 spans 12 residues. J gave up 2 bases and V 8 bases, and 4 bases lay outside the gene matches. Germline V gene sequence: CDR1 SQVTM, CDR2 ANQGSEA. CDR3 bases: TGCAGCTTCAGACAGGGGGCCTACGAGCAGTACTTC. It yields the protein CSFRQGAYEQYF.

J is TRBJ1-4 and V is TRBV7-9, with 8 bases matching TRBD1. V trimming: 5 bases; J trimming: 3 bases; junction bases outside the gene matches: 5. Germline V gene sequence: CDR1 SEHNR, CDR2 FQNEAQ (reference sequence). The CDR3 contains 15 residues. As DNA, the CDR3 is TGTGCCAGCAGCCGGACAGGGTCTTCTAATGAAAAACTGTTTTTT. Its translation: CASSRTGSSNEKLFF.

This clone was seen a single time. The V call is TRBV6-5, the J call TRBJ2-5; TRBD2 agrees at 8 bases. V was pared by 3 bases and J by 5 bases, with 5 bases of the junction left unmatched. Germline V CDR1 and CDR2: MNHEY, SVGAGI. CDR3 length: 14 residues. CDR3 bases: TGTGCCAGCAGTTATGACGGGGGGGCGGAGACCCAGTACTTC. Its protein product is CASSYDGGAETQYF.

The chain employs TRBV28 and TRBJ1-2; D not certain. Trimming took off 1 base at V and 3 bases at J, with 6 bases between the two ends. This CDR3 is 13 amino acids long. Looked up from germline, CDR1 is MDHEN and CDR2 is SYDVKM. This CDR3 is CASSLSADYGYTF. The CDR3, as DNA: TGTGCCAGCAGTTTATCGGCAGACTATGGCTACACCTTC.

The J gene is TRBJ2-7, the V gene TRBV7-2; D might be TRBD1 (6 bases). The length of the CDR3 is 13 residues. Trimming removed 3 bases at V and 3 bases at J, with 9 bases between. In germline, CDR1 is SGHTA, CDR2 FQGNSA. The CDR3 nucleotides are TGTGCCAGCAGCTTCCAACAGGGCTACGAGCAGTACTTC. The encoded protein is CASSFQQGYEQYF. The variable domain in full, completed from reference TRBV7-2 and TRBJ2-7, reads GAGVSQSPSNKVTEKGKDVELRCDPISGHTALYWYRQSLGQGLEFLIYFQGNSAPDKSGLPSDRFSAERTGGSVSTLTIQRTQQEDSAVYLCASSFQQGYEQYFGPGTRLTVT.

The chain recombines TRBV29-1 with TRBJ2-1; 9 bases fit TRBD1. Trimming cost V 8 bases and J 2 bases; bases outside gene matches: 7. The CDR3 is made up of 14 amino acids. Germline V gene data show CDR1 as SQVTM and CDR2 as ANQGSEA. CDR3 bases: TGCAGCTTAACAGGGGGCCTTACCTACAATGAGCAGTTCTTC. Protein: CSLTGGLTYNEQFF.

J is TRBJ1-3 and V is TRBV7-2; TRBD1 matches 9 bases. V shed 5 bases, J shed 4 bases, and the junction held 6 bases outside the gene matches. The CDR3 spans 15 residues. Germline loops: CDR1 SGHTA, CDR2 FQGNSA. The CDR3 DNA reads as TGTGCCAGCAGCCTAGGGACAGGGAAGGGAAACACCATATATTTT. The encoded protein is CASSLGTGKGNTIYF.

This chain links TRBV4-3 with TRBJ2-7; possibly TRBD1 for D (6 bases). CDR1 LGHNA and CDR2 YSLEER come from the germline V gene. The V gene lost 0 bases and the J gene lost 2 bases, with 11 bases spanning the gap. The CDR3 spans 15 residues. CDR3 protein: CASSQDNWDTYEQYF. CDR3 nucleotide sequence: TGCGCCAGCAGCCAAGATAATTGGGACACCTACGAGCAGTACTTC.

The gene calls are TRBV4-3 and TRBJ2-2; D perhaps matches TRBD2 (5 bases). V was clipped by 2 bases and J by 2 bases, with 12 bases between them. The germline CDR1 and CDR2 sequences are LGHNA and YSLEER. The CDR3 is 16 residues long. The CDR3 sequence is CASSQPPGTNTGELFF. The CDR3 DNA is TGCGCCAGCAGCCAACCACCGGGAACAAACACCGGGGAGCTGTTTTTT.